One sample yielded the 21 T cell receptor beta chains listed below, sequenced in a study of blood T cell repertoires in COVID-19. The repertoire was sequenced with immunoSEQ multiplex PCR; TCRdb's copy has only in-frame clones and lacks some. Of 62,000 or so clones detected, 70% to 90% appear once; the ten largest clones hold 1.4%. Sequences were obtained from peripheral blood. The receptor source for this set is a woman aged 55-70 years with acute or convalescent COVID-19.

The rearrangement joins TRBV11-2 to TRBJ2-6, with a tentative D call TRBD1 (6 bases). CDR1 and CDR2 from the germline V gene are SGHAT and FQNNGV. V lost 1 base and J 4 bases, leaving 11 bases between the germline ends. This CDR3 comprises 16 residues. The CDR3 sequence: CASSLGWGPGANVLTF. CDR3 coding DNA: TGTGCCAGCAGCTTAGGGTGGGGGCCAGGGGCCAACGTCCTGACTTTC.

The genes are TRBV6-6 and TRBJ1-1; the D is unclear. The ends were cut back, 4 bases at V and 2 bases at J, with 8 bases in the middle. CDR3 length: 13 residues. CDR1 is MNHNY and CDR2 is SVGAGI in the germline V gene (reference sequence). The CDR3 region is CASSFTENTEAFF. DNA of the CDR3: TGTGCCAGCAGTTTCACAGAAAACACTGAAGCTTTCTTT.

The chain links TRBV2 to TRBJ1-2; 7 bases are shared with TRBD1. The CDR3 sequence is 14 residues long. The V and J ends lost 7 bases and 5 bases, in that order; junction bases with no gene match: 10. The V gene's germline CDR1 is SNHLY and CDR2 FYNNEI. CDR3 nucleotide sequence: TGTGCCAGCACTAGGGGGGACAGTAGGTATGGCTACACCTTC. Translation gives CASTRGDSRYGYTF.

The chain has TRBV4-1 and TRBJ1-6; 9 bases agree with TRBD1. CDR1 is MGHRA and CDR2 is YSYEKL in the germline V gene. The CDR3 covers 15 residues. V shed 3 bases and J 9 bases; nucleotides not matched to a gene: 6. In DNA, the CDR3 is TGCGCCAGCAGCCAGGTTCGACAGGGGGGTTCACCCCTCCACTTT. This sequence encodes CASSQVRQGGSPLHF.

Written as DNA, the CDR3 is TGCGCCAGCAGCTTAGGGAGCGGGGGGGCCCGCCAAGAGACCCAGTACTTC. Translation: CASSLGSGGARQETQYF. The chain carries TRBV5-1 and TRBJ2-5, with 10 positions matching TRBD2. After removal of 2 bases from V and 1 base from J, the junction contained 8 bases not matched to a gene. The CDR3 totals 17 residues. Per germline, CDR1 SGHRS and CDR2 YFSETQ.

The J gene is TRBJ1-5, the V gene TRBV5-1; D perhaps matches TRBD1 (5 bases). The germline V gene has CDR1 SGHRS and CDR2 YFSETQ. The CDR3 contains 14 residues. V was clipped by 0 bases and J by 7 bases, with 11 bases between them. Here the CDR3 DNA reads TGCGCCAGCAGCTTGGTTCCGGGGGACCAGCCCCAGCATTTT. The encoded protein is CASSLVPGDQPQHF.

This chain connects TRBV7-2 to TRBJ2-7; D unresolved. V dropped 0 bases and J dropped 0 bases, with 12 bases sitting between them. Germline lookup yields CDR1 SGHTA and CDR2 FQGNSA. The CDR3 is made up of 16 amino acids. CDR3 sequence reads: CASSLASLTASYEQYF. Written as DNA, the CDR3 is TGTGCCAGCAGCTTAGCGTCACTTACCGCCTCCTACGAGCAGTACTTC.

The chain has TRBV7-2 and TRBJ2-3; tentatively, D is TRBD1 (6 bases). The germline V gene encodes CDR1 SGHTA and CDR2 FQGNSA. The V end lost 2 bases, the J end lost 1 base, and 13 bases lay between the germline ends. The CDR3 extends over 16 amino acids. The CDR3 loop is CASSLFGAGGTDTQYF. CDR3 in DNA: TGTGCCAGCAGCTTATTCGGGGCAGGGGGCACAGATACGCAGTATTTT.

The CDR3 loop is CASSGTSGGPTDTQYF. Written as DNA, the CDR3 is TGTGCCAGCAGCGGTACTAGCGGGGGGCCCACAGATACGCAGTATTTT. The chain is built from TRBV7-3 and TRBJ2-3, with 12 positions matching TRBD2. CDR1 and CDR2 (germline): SGHTA, FQGTGA. Trimming took 5 bases from V and 2 from J; bases not matched to a gene: 5. CDR3 length: 16 amino acids.

Written as DNA, the CDR3 is TGTGCCAGTAGTATAACGAGGATGGGTAGCAATCAGCCCCAGCATTTT. This translates into CASSITRMGSNQPQHF. The rearrangement uses TRBV19 and TRBJ1-5; D uncertain. The ends were cut back, 2 bases at V and 0 bases at J, with 11 bases in the middle. From germline, CDR1 is LNHDA and CDR2 SQIVND (reference sequence). The CDR3 spans 16 residues.

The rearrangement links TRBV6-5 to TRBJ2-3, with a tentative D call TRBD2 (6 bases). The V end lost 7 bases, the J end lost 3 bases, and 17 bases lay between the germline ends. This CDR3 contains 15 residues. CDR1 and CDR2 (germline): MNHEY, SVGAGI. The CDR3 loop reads CASTRGLASTDTQYF. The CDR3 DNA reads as TGTGCCAGCACCCGAGGCCTAGCGTCTACAGATACGCAGTATTTT.

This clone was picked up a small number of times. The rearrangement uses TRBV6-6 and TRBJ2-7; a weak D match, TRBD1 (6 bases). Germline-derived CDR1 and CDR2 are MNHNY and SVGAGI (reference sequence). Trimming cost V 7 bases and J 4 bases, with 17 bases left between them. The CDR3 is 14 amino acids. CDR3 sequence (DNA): TGTGCCAGCACACAGGGACAAGCCACTTACGAGCAGTACTTC. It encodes CASTQGQATYEQYF.

The CDR3 protein is CASSPRVGNTEAFF. In nucleotides, the CDR3 is TGTGCCAGCAGCCCCCGGGTGGGGAACACTGAAGCTTTCTTT. The V call is TRBV7-9, the J call TRBJ1-1; no clear D. CDR3 length: 14 residues. The germline V gene encodes CDR1 SEHNR and CDR2 FQNEAQ (reference sequence). V lost 5 bases, J lost 1 base, and 11 bases lay in between.

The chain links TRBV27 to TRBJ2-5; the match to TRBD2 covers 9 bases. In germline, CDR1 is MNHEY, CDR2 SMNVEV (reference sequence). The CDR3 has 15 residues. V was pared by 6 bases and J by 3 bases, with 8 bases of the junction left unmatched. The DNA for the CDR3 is TGTGCCAGCAGCCCGACTAGACTAGCGGAAGAGACCCAGTACTTC. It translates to CASSPTRLAEETQYF.

The CDR3 sequence is CASSTVRGADGYTF. CDR3 nucleotides: TGTGCCAGCAGTACCGTTCGGGGGGCTGATGGCTACACCTTC. The chain recombines TRBV6-6 with TRBJ1-2; weak D call: TRBD1 (6 bases). The CDR3 loop spans 14 amino acids. CDR1 and CDR2 (germline): MNHNY, SVGAGI (reference sequence). Trimming shortened V by 5 bases and J by 6 bases, and 16 bases separated the two germline ends.

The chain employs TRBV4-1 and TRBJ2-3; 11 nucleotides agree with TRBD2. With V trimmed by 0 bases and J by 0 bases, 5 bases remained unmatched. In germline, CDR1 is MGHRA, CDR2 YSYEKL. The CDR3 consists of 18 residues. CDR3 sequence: CASSQEIAGGTSTDTQYF. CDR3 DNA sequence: TGCGCCAGCAGCCAAGAAATAGCGGGGGGGACTAGCACAGATACGCAGTATTTT.

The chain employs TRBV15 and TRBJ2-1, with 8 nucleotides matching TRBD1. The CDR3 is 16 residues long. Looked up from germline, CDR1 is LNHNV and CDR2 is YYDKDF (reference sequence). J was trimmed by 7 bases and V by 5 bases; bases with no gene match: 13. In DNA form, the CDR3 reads TGTGCCACCAGCGGTGCCGGACAGGGTATTACGAATGAGCAGTTCTTC. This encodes CATSGAGQGITNEQFF.

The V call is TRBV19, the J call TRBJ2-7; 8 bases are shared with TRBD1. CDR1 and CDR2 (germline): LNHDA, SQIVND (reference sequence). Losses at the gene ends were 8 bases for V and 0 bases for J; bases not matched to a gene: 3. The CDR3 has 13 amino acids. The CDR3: CASGGQGSYEQYF. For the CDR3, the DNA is TGTGCCAGTGGAGGACAGGGCTCCTACGAGCAGTACTTC.

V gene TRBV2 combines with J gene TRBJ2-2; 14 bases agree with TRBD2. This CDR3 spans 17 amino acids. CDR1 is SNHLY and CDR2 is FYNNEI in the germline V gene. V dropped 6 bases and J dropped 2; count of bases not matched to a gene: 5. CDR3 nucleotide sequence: TGTGCCAGCAGATGGACTAGCGGGAGGACTAACACCGGGGAGCTGTTTTTT. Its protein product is CASRWTSGRTNTGELFF.

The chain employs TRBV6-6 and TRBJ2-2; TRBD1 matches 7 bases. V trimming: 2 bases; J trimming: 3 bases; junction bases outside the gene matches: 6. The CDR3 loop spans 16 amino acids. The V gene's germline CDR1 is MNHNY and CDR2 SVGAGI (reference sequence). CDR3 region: CASSYPTGSDTGELFF. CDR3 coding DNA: TGTGCCAGCAGTTACCCGACAGGGTCGGACACCGGGGAGCTGTTTTTT.

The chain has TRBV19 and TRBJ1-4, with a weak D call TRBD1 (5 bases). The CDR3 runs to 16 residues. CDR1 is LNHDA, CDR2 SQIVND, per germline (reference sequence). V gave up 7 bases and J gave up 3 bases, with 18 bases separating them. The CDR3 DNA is TGTGCCAGTAATCTGAGGGGAGGCAACTCTAATGAAAAACTGTTTTTT. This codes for CASNLRGGNSNEKLFF.